The 26 T cell receptor beta chains in this list originate from one sample, sequenced in a study of breast tumors, draining lymph nodes, adjacent tissues (dated by TCRdb to the mid-2010s). The library relied on multiplex PCR. The sequencer was an Illumina HiSeq 2000. The public sequencing data were trimmed at Q25 with fastp and processed into clonotypes with MiXCR by TCRdb, which kept only in-frame beta chains. Every entry covers one CDR3 protein and lists the most common genes and DNA from its rows. Recorded for this sample are some 49,000 distinct CDR3 sequences; 23% of them occurred a single time. Jointly, the top ten make up over 6.5% of the sample. What was sequenced was breast tumor tissue. The receptors stem from a female donor with breast cancer. Some clones in this sample may be carry-over from other donors' samples.

This clonotype was counted ten times or more. This chain joins TRBV2 and TRBJ1-5; D ambiguous. V gave up 4 bases and J gave up 2 bases, with 9 bases separating them. The length of the CDR3 is 14 residues. In germline, CDR1 is SNHLY, CDR2 FYNNEI. This CDR3 reads CASSGRMGNQPQHF. Here the CDR3 DNA reads TGTGCCAGCAGTGGAAGGATGGGCAATCAGCCCCAGCATTTT. Supplemented by reference TRBV2 and TRBJ1-5, the full variable domain reads EPEVTQTPSHQVTQMGQEVILRCVPISNHLYFYWYRQILGQKVEFLVSFYNNEISEKSEIFDDQFSVERPDGSNFTLKIRSTKLEDSAMYFCASSGRMGNQPQHFGDGTRLSIL.

The chain combines TRBV7-8 with TRBJ2-7; TRBD1 matches at 8 bases. The CDR3 is 16 residues long. Germline CDR1 SGHVS, CDR2 FQNEAQ. After removal of 1 base from V and 0 bases from J, the junction contained 5 bases not matched to a gene. The CDR3 here is CASSLGGQVYSYEQYF. The CDR3 bases are TGTGCCAGCAGCTTAGGGGGACAGGTTTACTCCTACGAGCAGTACTTC.

This clonotype was recorded many times. The chain recombines TRBV3-1 with TRBJ2-2, with 11 bases aligning to TRBD2. J gave up 5 bases and V 4 bases, and 3 bases lay outside the gene matches. CDR1 is LGHDT, CDR2 YNNKEL, per germline (reference sequence). The CDR3 extends over 15 amino acids. The CDR3 DNA reads TGTGCCAGCAGCCCGGGACTAGCGGAAACCGGGGAGCTGTTTTTT. Protein product: CASSPGLAETGELFF.

Remarks on this clonotype: This clone may be a read error of a much larger clone one base away. The chain recombines TRBV7-8 with TRBJ2-1, with D maybe TRBD2 (6 bases). Germline CDR1 is SGHVS and CDR2 is FQNEAQ. The CDR3 is made up of 14 amino acids. CDR3 in DNA: TGTGCCAGCAGCTTAGCCGGGGGATTGAATGAGCGGTTCTTC. Amino acids: CASSLAGGLNERFF.

This clonotype was counted many times. This chain uses TRBV9 with TRBJ2-5; D may be TRBD2 (5 bases). This CDR3 contains 14 residues. V shed 4 bases and J shed 1 base, with 11 bases lying between them. Germline CDR1 is SGDLS and CDR2 is YYNGEE. CDR3 DNA sequence: TGTGCCAGCAGCCCAAGCGGTACCCAAGAGACCCAGTACTTC. Its protein is CASSPSGTQETQYF. The full variable domain, its missing parts supplied by reference TRBV9 and TRBJ2-5, is DSGVTQTPKHLITATGQRVTLRCSPRSGDLSVYWYQQSLDQGLQFLIQYYNGEERAKGNILERFSAQQFPDLHSELNLSSLELGDSALYFCASSPSGTQETQYFGPGTRLLVL.

This clonotype was recorded a few times. The rearrangement uses TRBV20-1 and TRBJ1-1; possibly TRBD1 for D (5 bases). Germline assignment: CDR1 DFQATT and CDR2 SNEGSKA (reference sequence). This CDR3 has 13 amino acids. Trimming pared 3 bases from V and 1 base from J, leaving 9 bases between. Written as DNA, the CDR3 is TGCAGTGCTAGCAGGGACTGGAACACTGAAGCTTTCTTT. Amino acids: CSASRDWNTEAFF.

This clonotype was seen at least ten times. The chain has TRBV12-3 or TRBV12-4 and TRBJ1-2; unclear D gene. V gave up 3 bases and J gave up 5 bases, with 10 bases separating them. CDR3 length equals 13 residues. The CDR3 loop reads CASSFRRSYGYTF. CDR3 sequence (DNA): TGTGCCAGCAGTTTTCGGCGGTCTTATGGCTACACCTTC.

This clonotype has just a few counts. V gene TRBV12-3 or TRBV12-4 combines with J gene TRBJ1-1, with D perhaps TRBD1 (5 bases). Trimming removed 7 bases from V and 12 bases from J, with 27 bases in between. The CDR3 length is 15 residues. CDR3 bases: TGTGCCAGCACCTATCATCGGGCGGGCCAGGGCGAGTCTTTCTTT. It encodes CASTYHRAGQGESFF.

This clonotype is labeled as medium-sized. The J gene is TRBJ2-5, the V gene TRBV20-1, with 9 bases identical to TRBD2. CDR1 DFQATT and CDR2 SNEGSKA come from the germline V gene (reference sequence). Trimming took 3 bases from V and 4 from J; bases not matched to a gene: 12. The CDR3 has 16 residues. CDR3 sequence reads: CSASTHGRGGSETQYF. In DNA form, the CDR3 reads TGCAGTGCTAGCACTCATGGGCGGGGGGGCTCAGAGACCCAGTACTTC.

This clonotype has at least ten counts. The chain recombines TRBV19 with TRBJ2-1; 11 bases map to TRBD1. Germline V gene sequence: CDR1 LNHDA, CDR2 SQIVND (reference sequence). The ends lost 3 bases at V and 7 bases at J; junction bases unmatched: 5. The CDR3 contains 15 residues. In nucleotides, the CDR3 is TGTGCCAGTAGTATCGGGACAGGGGGGTCGAATGAGCAGTTCTTC. The encoded protein is CASSIGTGGSNEQFF.

This clonotype was recorded at least ten times. The chain is built from TRBV24-1 and TRBJ2-2; 9 nucleotides align to TRBD1. V was clipped by 3 bases and J by 2 bases; unmatched bases: 3. Per the germline V gene, CDR1 is KGHDR and CDR2 is SFDVKD. The CDR3 length is 16 residues. For the CDR3, the DNA is TGTGCCACCAGTGATCCGGGACAGGGTAACACCGGGGAGCTGTTTTTT. Encoded protein: CATSDPGQGNTGELFF.

Regarding this clonotype: With a much larger clone just one base away, this may be a read error. This chain uses TRBV30 with TRBJ2-7, with D uncertain. V gave up 1 base and J gave up 6 bases, with 16 bases separating them. CDR3 length: 14 amino acids. Germline CDR1 and CDR2: GTSNPN and SVGIG (reference sequence). CDR3 loop: CAWSDSSVGFEQYF. The CDR3 nucleotides read TGTGCCTGGAGTGACTCCTCTGTGGGGTTCGAGCAGTACTTC.

This clonotype came up many times. CDR3 amino acids: CASSISFGQGAILYGYTF. The CDR3 DNA follows: TGTGCCAGTAGTATATCATTTGGACAGGGGGCTATCCTCTATGGCTACACCTTC. The chain uses TRBV19 and TRBJ1-2; 11 nucleotides agree with TRBD1. The CDR3 totals 18 residues. Germline V CDR1 and CDR2: LNHDA, SQIVND (reference sequence). Trimming at V came to 2 bases and at J to 4 bases, leaving 12 bases not matched to a gene.

This clonotype was seen ten or more times. This rearrangement joins TRBV27 to TRBJ2-2; D gene uncertain. The ends were cut back, 7 bases at V and 0 bases at J, with 12 bases in the middle. The CDR3 totals 15 residues. The germline gives CDR1 MNHEY, CDR2 SMNVEV (reference sequence). The CDR3 protein is CASTLGSANTGELFF. DNA for the CDR3: TGTGCCAGCACCTTGGGTAGTGCGAACACCGGGGAGCTGTTTTTT.

By share, this clonotype counts as medium-sized. This chain uses TRBV4-1 with TRBJ1-6, with D possibly matching TRBD1 (5 bases). The CDR3 runs to 15 residues. Germline values: CDR1 MGHRA, CDR2 YSYEKL. V was shortened by 0 bases and J by 11 bases, with 14 bases between the two germline ends. This CDR3 is CASSQDSGGRTPLHF. The CDR3, as DNA: TGCGCCAGCAGCCAAGACTCGGGGGGGAGGACACCCCTCCACTTT.

This clonotype has at least ten counts. The V gene is TRBV2, the J gene TRBJ1-5; TRBD1 agrees at 7 bases. V was pared by 6 bases and J by 1 base, with 6 bases of the junction left unmatched. The CDR3 consists of 15 residues. CDR1 is SNHLY and CDR2 is FYNNEI in the germline V gene. CDR3 nucleotide sequence: TGTGCCAGCAGGACAGGGTTAGGGAGCAATCAGCCCCAGCATTTT. Its translation is CASRTGLGSNQPQHF.

This clonotype was counted many times. The chain couples TRBV20-1 to TRBJ2-3, with no clear D. CDR1 is DFQATT, CDR2 SNEGSKA, per germline (reference sequence). V was shortened by 0 bases and J by 6 bases, with 7 bases between the two germline ends. This CDR3 is 12 amino acids long. The CDR3: CSARDDGDTQYF. CDR3 nucleotides: TGCAGTGCTAGAGATGATGGGGATACGCAGTATTTT.

On this clonotype: Since no conserved phenylalanine or tryptophan closes the CDR3, a read error is the likely cause. The limits of the CDR3 on the DNA are not certain, so only TCRdb's listed CDR3 is given. This rearrangement joins TRBV29-1 to TRBJ2-1; TRBD1, the D gene given by the table, was not confirmed from the DNA. CDR1 is SQVTM, CDR2 ANQGSEA, per germline. Counting both end residues, the CDR3 totals 11 amino acids. CDR3 amino acids: CSVGIQGRLSS.

On this clonotype: Being one base from a much bigger clone, this may be a read error. The rearrangement uses TRBV10-3 and TRBJ1-4; D possibly corresponds to TRBD1 (5 bases). The CDR3 is made up of 15 amino acids. V was clipped by 6 bases and J by 3 bases, with 14 bases between them. Germline values: CDR1 ENHRY, CDR2 SYGVKD. CDR3 nucleotides: TGTGCCATCAGCCCGACGGGGCTAGCTAATGAAAAACTGTTTTTT. Encoded protein: CAISPTGLANEKLFF.

This CDR3 reads CASSLGASTDTQYF. CDR3 DNA sequence: TGTGCCAGCAGCTTAGGGGCCAGCACAGATACGCAGTATTTT. The chain joins TRBV11-3 to TRBJ2-3; no reliable D call. Germline loops: CDR1 SGHNT, CDR2 YENEEA. Trimming removed 1 base from V and 0 bases from J, with 5 bases in between. The CDR3 is made up of 14 amino acids.

In regard to this clonotype: This could be a read error, since a much larger clone is one nucleotide away. The V and J genes are TRBV2 and TRBJ2-5; 8 bases match TRBD1. CDR1 SNHLY and CDR2 FYNNEI come from the germline V gene. This CDR3 has 13 amino acids. The CDR3 nucleotides read TGTGCCGGCAGCGAGGACAGGGCCGAGACCCAGTACTTC. As protein: CAGSEDRAETQYF.

This clonotype was counted ten times or more. The chain has TRBV25-1 and TRBJ1-3; D is undetermined. The ends were cut back, 3 bases at V and 0 bases at J, with 12 bases in the middle. The germline V gene encodes CDR1 MGHDK and CDR2 SYGVNS. There are 16 residues in the CDR3. CDR3 region: CASSDLSSYSGNTIYF. CDR3 coding DNA: TGTGCCAGCAGTGATCTGTCCTCCTACTCTGGAAACACCATATATTTT.

This clonotype appeared many times. The chain couples TRBV5-1 to TRBJ2-3, with 7 bases matching TRBD1. The germline gives CDR1 SGHRS, CDR2 YFSETQ. V was pared by 3 bases and J by 5 bases, with 3 bases of the junction left unmatched. This CDR3 spans 13 amino acids. Here the CDR3 reads CASSYNRGDTQYF. The DNA of the CDR3 is TGCGCCAGCAGCTATAACAGGGGAGATACGCAGTATTTT.

This clonotype was detected ten times or more. The chain is built from TRBV12-3 or TRBV12-4 and TRBJ2-7; maybe TRBD1 (6 bases). This CDR3 is 15 amino acids long. Trimming took off 6 bases at V and 0 bases at J, with 15 bases between the two ends. This CDR3 reads CASSPTGDPSYEQYF. CDR3 sequence (DNA): TGTGCCAGCAGCCCGACAGGAGATCCCTCCTACGAGCAGTACTTC.

This sequence joins TRBV7-9 and TRBJ1-6, with D perhaps TRBD1 (5 bases). V gave up 5 bases and J gave up 6 bases, with 11 bases separating them. Germline V gene data show CDR1 as SEHNR and CDR2 as FQNEAQ (reference sequence). The CDR3 is made up of 14 amino acids. Here the CDR3 DNA reads TGTGCCAGCAGCAAAGGGACTGCTAATTCACCCCTCCACTTT. It encodes CASSKGTANSPLHF.

This clonotype showed up many times. The chain links TRBV29-1 to TRBJ2-3, with a tentative D call TRBD2 (6 bases). The CDR3 consists of 14 residues. Between the trimmed V and J ends, which lost 0 bases and 8 bases, there was a span of 15 bases. Looked up from germline, CDR1 is SQVTM and CDR2 is ANQGSEA. The CDR3 bases are TGCAGCGTTGAAGATCTGAGTGCCGGGGGTACGCAGTATTTT. Protein product: CSVEDLSAGGTQYF.